This TCR beta chain originates from a study of T cells after yellow fever vaccination (dated by TCRdb to the late 2010s). Study-level background: The SMART-Seq v4 Ultra Low Input RNA kit was used to prepare libraries from fractions with low cell numbers. The cohort comprised two healthy male donors, one aged 18 to 30 and one aged 30 to 40 years. Blood was collected at multiple timepoints before and after primary and secondary immunization, and bulk PBMC replicates and cell subsets were isolated. To follow T-cell clones before and after primary and booster YFV17D yellow fever vaccination, bulk TCR alpha and beta repertoires were sequenced over time. Points the paper makes about the study in general: A small fraction of clonotypes appeared in both the CD4 and CD8 compartments, likely as a result of convergent recombination. FACS-sorted repertoires could contain abundant contaminating clonotypes from the bulk population, so computational filtering was required. Because only a couple of donors were included in the study, the extent to which the findings can be generalized is limited. The secondary T-cell response was found to be weaker but faster than the primary response, with a peak reached on day 5 rather than on day 15. After the booster, most clones that had expanded after primary vaccination were detected again (almost 97% of CD4 and around nine tenths of CD8), suggesting broad maintenance of memory.

Via the germline V gene (reference sequence), CDR1 is MNHNY and CDR2 SVGAGI. Including cysteine and phenylalanine, the CDR3 has 15 amino acids. Kept here is only the CDR3 DNA, which spans 45 bases and is read in frame from base 1. The junction shows trimming of 2 bases on V and 7 bases on J, plus 17 bases between the germline ends. Reads for this sample came from an Illumina NovaSeq 6000. TCR cDNA was made using 5'RACE template switching, a step that added a universal primer site and unique molecular identifiers. Priming for cDNA synthesis came from both the TCR alpha and TCR beta constant segments. Library amplification involved two PCR steps, and the second step added sample barcodes and sequencing adapters. Sequencing of the libraries was done on either Illumina HiSeq 2500 (2x100 bp) or NovaSeq (2x150 bp). In the source study's methods: Demultiplexing of reads and collapsing into UMI consensus sequences were performed with MIGEC, and V(D)J alignment was carried out with MiXCR. Vaccine-responding clonotypes were defined with edgeR using replicate PBMC samples, requiring FDR below 0.01 and a log2 fold change above 5 up to day 15. Each bulk clonotype was labeled CD4 or CD8 based on which sequenced repertoire, CD4 or CD8, contained the clonotype at higher abundance. Using fastp trimming at Q25 and MiXCR clonotype assembly, TCRdb reanalyzed the public sequencing data and kept in-frame beta chains. Merged by CDR3 protein, the rows form single entries marked with the most common genes and DNA. These V and J calls are TCRdb output, not the study's own analysis. Within this sample are under 100,000 distinct CDR3 sequences, with about 5.8% of them counted one time only. The ten largest clones take up approximately 39% of the sample.

Regarding this clonotype: Its target antigen remains unknown. Within one base of it there is no much larger clone, and no base qualities were kept.

The treatment or condition label, read with the paper, signifies: live attenuated yellow fever vaccine strain. A standard Ficoll-Paque protocol was used to isolate PBMCs from peripheral blood. CD4 and CD8 T-cell fractions were isolated with Dynabeads CD4 and CD8 positive selection kits. RNA was extracted with TriZol from bulk PBMCs, CD4 and CD8 fractions, and dextramer-positive and dextramer-negative fractions. This sequence uses TRBV6-6 and TRBJ1-1, with no reliable assignment of the D segment. The TCR sequence derives from a man between 18 and 29 years old who received the YFV17D yellow fever vaccine. Sequencing was performed on CD8+ T cells sorted from PBMCs, taken 10 days after the yellow fever booster vaccination. The DNA is as follows: TGTGCCAGCAGTTACCCAAAACCCACCGGGAGTGAAGCTTTCTTT. Translated, this is CASSYPKPTGSEAFF.